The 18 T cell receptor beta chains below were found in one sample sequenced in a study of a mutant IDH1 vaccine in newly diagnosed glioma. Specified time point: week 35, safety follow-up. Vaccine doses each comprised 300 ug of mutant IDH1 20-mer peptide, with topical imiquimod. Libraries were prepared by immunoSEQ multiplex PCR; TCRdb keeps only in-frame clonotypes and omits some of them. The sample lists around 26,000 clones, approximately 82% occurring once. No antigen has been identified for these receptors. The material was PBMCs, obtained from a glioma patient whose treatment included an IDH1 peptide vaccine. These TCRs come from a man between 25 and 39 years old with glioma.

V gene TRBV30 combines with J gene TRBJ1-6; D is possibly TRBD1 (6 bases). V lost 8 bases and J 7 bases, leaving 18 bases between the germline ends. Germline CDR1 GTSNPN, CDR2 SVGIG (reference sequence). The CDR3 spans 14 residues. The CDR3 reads CAARHGGPNSPLHF. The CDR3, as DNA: TGTGCCGCGAGACATGGGGGCCCAAATTCACCCCTCCACTTT.

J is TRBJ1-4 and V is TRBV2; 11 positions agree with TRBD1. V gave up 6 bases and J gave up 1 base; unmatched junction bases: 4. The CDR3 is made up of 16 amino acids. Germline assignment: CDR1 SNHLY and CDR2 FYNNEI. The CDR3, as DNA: TGTGCCAGCAGAAGGGACAGGGGGTTAACTAATGAAAAACTGTTTTTT. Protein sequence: CASRRDRGLTNEKLFF.

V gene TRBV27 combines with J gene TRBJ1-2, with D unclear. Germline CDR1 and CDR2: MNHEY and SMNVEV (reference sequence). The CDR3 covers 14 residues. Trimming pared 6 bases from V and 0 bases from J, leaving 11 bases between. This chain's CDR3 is CASSRRATNYGYTF. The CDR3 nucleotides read TGTGCCAGCAGCCGTAGAGCCACTAACTATGGCTACACCTTC.

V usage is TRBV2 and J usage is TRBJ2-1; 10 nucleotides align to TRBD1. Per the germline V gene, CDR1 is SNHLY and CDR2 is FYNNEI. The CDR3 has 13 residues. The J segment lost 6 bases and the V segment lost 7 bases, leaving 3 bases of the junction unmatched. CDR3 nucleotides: TGTGCCAGCAACCGGGACAGGGGCAATGAGCAGTTCTTC. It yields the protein CASNRDRGNEQFF. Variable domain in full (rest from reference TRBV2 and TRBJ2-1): EPEVTQTPSHQVTQMGQEVILRCVPISNHLYFYWYRQILGQKVEFLVSFYNNEISEKSEIFDDQFSVERPDGSNFTLKIRSTKLEDSAMYFCASNRDRGNEQFFGPGTRLTVL.

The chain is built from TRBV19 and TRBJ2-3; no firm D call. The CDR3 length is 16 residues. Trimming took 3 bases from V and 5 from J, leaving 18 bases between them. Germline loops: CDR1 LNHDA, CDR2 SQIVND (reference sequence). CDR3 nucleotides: TGTGCCAGTAGTATTCCGAAGATGCCCCTTGGAGATACGCAGTATTTT. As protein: CASSIPKMPLGDTQYF.

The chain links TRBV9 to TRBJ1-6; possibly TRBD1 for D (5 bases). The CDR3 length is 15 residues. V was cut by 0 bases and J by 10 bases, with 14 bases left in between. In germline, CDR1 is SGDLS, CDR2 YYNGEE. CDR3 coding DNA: TGTGCCAGCAGCGTAGAGGTAGGGGCGTTATCACCCCTCCACTTT. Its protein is CASSVEVGALSPLHF.

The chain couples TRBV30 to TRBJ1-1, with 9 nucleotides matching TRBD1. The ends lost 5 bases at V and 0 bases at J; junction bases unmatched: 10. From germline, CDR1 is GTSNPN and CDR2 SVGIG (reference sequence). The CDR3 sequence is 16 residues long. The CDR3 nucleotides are TGTGCCTGGCTGGGGGCCCGGACAGGGGTGAACACTGAAGCTTTCTTT. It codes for CAWLGARTGVNTEAFF.

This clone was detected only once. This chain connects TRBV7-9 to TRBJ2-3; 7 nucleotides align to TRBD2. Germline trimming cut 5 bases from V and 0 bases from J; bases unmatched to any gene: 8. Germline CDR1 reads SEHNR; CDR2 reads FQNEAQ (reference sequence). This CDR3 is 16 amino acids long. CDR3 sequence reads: CASSVLLATSTDTQYF. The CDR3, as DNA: TGTGCCAGCAGCGTATTACTAGCGACGAGCACAGATACGCAGTATTTT. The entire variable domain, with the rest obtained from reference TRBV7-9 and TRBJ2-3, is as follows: DTGVSQNPRHKITKRGQNVTFRCDPISEHNRLYWYRQTLGQGPEFLTYFQNEAQLEKSRLLSDRFSAERPKGSFSTLEIQRTEQGDSAMYLCASSVLLATSTDTQYFGPGTRLTVL.

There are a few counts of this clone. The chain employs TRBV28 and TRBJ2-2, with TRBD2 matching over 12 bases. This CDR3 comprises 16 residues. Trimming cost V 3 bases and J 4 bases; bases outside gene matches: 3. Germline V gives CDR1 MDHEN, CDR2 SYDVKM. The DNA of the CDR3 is TGTGCCAGCAGTTTCGCGGGACTAGCGGGCACCGGGGAGCTGTTTTTT. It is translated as CASSFAGLAGTGELFF.

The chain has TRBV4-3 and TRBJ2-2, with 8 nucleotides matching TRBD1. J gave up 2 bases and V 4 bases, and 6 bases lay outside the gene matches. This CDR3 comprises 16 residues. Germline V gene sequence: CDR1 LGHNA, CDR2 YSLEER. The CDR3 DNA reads TGCGCCAGCAGCCCGGGACAGGCGCTTAACACCGGGGAGCTGTTTTTT. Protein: CASSPGQALNTGELFF.

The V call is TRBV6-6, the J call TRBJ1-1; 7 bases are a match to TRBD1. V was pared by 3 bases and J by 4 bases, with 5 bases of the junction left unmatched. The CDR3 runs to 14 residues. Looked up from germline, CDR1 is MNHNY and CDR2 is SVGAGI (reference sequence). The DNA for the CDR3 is TGTGCCAGCAGTTATACCCGACAGGGCACTGAAGCTTTCTTT. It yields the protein CASSYTRQGTEAFF.

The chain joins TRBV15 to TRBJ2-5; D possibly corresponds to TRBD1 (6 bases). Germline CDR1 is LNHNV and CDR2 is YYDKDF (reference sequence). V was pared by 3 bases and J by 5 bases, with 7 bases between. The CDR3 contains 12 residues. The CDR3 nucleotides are TGTGCCACCAGCAGTAGGGGGGAGACCCAGTACTTC. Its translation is CATSSRGETQYF.

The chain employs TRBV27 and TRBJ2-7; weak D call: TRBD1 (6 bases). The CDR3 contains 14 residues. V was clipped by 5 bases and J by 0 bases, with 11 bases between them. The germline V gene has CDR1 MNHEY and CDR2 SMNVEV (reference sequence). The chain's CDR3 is CASSQRDTSYEQYF. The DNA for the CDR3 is TGTGCCAGCAGTCAACGGGACACCTCCTACGAGCAGTACTTC.

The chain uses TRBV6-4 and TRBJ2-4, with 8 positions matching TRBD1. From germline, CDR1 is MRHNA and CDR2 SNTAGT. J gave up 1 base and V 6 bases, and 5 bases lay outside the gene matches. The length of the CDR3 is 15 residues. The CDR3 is CASRRRDRAKNIQYF. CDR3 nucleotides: TGTGCCAGCAGACGCCGGGACAGGGCCAAAAACATTCAGTACTTC.

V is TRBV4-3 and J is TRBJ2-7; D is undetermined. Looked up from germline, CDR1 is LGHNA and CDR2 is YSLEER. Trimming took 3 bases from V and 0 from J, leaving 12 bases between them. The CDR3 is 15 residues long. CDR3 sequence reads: CASSHDTSYSYEQYF. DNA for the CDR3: TGCGCCAGCAGCCATGACACGTCTTACTCCTACGAGCAGTACTTC.

This CDR3 is CATRIAGGINQPQHF. The CDR3 DNA sequence: TGTGCCACCCGAATAGCGGGGGGGATCAATCAGCCCCAGCATTTT. The chain uses TRBV27 and TRBJ1-5, with D perhaps TRBD1 (5 bases). Germline V gene data show CDR1 as MNHEY and CDR2 as SMNVEV (reference sequence). V was clipped by 10 bases and J by 3 bases, with 19 bases between them. The CDR3 extends over 15 amino acids.

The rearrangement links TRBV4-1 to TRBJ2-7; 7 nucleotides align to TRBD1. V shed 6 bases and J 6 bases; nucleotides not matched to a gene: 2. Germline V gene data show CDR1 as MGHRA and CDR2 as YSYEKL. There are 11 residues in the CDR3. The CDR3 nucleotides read TGCGCCAGCAGTACAGGGGTCGAGCAGTACTTC. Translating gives CASSTGVEQYF.

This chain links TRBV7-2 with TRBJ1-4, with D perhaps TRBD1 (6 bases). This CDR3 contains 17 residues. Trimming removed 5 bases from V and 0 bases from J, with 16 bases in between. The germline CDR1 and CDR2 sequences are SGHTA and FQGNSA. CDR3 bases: TGTGCCAGCAGCCAAGACAGGATAGATGCAACTAATGAAAAACTGTTTTTT. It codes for CASSQDRIDATNEKLFF.